This T cell receptor beta chain was profiled in a study of OX40 agonist ivuxolimab in advanced cancers. Study at large: The study reported partial responses in three patients: one hepatocellular carcinoma, two cutaneous melanoma. Study-wide points: A proportion of nonresponders additionally exhibited low normalized T-cell clonal expansion.

Profiling relied on immunoSEQ multiplex PCR, and the TCRdb table lists in-frame clones only, not all of them. The repertoire holds approximately 72,000 clones, with 70% to 85% as singletons. Autoimmune disease history or systemic immunosuppression meant exclusion. Germline CDR1 KGHSH, CDR2 LQKENI. The V end lost 4 bases, the J end lost 0 bases, and 12 bases lay between the germline ends. This CDR3 comprises 15 residues. Notes on this clone: As yet, its antigen is unknown.

V and J are TRBV18 and TRBJ2-5, with TRBD2 as a possible D gene (5 bases). The TCR sequence derives from an adult with an advanced solid tumor such as melanoma, head and neck, liver or kidney cancer. The sample here was CD4+ or CD8+ T cells sorted from blood, taken in a trial of the OX40 agonist ivuxolimab. The DNA of the CDR3 is TGTGCCAGCTCACGTAGCCTCGGGGACCAAGAGACCCAGTACTTC. Translation gives CASSRSLGDQETQYF.